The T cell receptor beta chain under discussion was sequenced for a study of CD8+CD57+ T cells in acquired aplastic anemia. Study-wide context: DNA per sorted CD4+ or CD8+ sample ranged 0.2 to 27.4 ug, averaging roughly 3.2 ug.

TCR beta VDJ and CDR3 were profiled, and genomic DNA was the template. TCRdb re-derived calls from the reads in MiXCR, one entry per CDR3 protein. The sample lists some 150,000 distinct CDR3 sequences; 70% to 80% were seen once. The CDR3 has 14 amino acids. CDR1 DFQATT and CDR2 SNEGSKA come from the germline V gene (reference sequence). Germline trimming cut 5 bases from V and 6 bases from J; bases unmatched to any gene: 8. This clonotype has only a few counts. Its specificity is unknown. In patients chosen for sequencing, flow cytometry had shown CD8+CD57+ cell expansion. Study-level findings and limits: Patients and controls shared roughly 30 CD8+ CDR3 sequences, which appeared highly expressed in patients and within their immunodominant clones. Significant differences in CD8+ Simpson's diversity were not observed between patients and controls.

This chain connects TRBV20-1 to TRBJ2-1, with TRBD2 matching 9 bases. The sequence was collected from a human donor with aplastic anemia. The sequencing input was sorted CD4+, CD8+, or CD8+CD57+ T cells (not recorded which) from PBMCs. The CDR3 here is CSAQGGGAGNEQFF. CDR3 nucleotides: TGCAGTGCTCAAGGCGGGGGGGCCGGCAATGAGCAGTTCTTC.